This is a list of T cell receptor beta chains from one sample in a study of cytomegalovirus exposure and HLA in healthy donors. Some clones are missing from TCRdb's copy, which holds only in-frame ones; the method was immunoSEQ multiplex PCR. Counted here are about 120,000 clones, 78% occurring once; the ten biggest clones make up around 1.2%. Sequencing was done on a sample of PBMCs. These receptors all come from a woman in her 30s in good health and CMV-seronegative. The CDR3 runs from the conserved cysteine through the conserved F or W. The D gene is left open where the match is weak.

v_call: TRBV6-1
d_call: TRBD1
cdr3_length: 13
cdr3_aa: CASSEIQGQPQHF

v_call: TRBV5-4
d_call: TRBD1
cdr3_length: 15
cdr3_aa: CASSLDRGMNTEAFF

v_call: TRBV7-9
d_call: TRBD2
cdr3_length: 13
cdr3_aa: CASSGTSGRDGFF

v_call: TRBV18
d_call: NA
cdr3_length: 17
cdr3_aa: CASSWGLPGSGANVLTF

v_call: TRBV7-2
d_call: TRBD2
cdr3_length: 14
cdr3_aa: CASSPRTSGVTQYF

v_call: TRBV27
d_call: NA
cdr3_length: 13
cdr3_aa: CASSGYSNQPQHF

v_call: TRBV28
d_call: NA
cdr3_length: 14
cdr3_aa: CASSPTRRNTEAFF

v_call: TRBV19
d_call: NA
cdr3_length: 12
cdr3_aa: CASSIVRGSAFF

v_call: TRBV4-2
d_call: NA
cdr3_length: 16
cdr3_aa: CASSQAGGLGNTEAFF

v_call: TRBV4-3
d_call: TRBD2
cdr3_length: 15
cdr3_aa: CASSPGGAPTGELFF

v_call: TRBV5-4
d_call: TRBD1
cdr3_length: 14
cdr3_aa: CASSATGDSYEQYF

v_call: TRBV7-2
d_call: TRBD1
cdr3_length: 17
cdr3_aa: CASSLIGTGMGTGELFF

v_call: TRBV4-1
d_call: TRBD1
cdr3_length: 15
cdr3_aa: CASSQEGTGLYVQYF

v_call: TRBV4-1
d_call: NA
cdr3_length: 11
cdr3_aa: CASRLNNEQFF

v_call: TRBV19
d_call: TRBD1
cdr3_length: 15
cdr3_aa: CASQRTGDYNSPLHF

v_call: TRBV5-8
d_call: NA
cdr3_length: 11
cdr3_aa: CASSWGHGYTF

v_call: TRBV2
d_call: TRBD1
cdr3_length: 15
cdr3_aa: CASSGGQAFLIPQHF

v_call: TRBV12-5
d_call: NA
cdr3_length: 20
cdr3_aa: CASGLINPGGRRVWNTEAFF

v_call: TRBV27
d_call: NA
cdr3_length: 13
cdr3_aa: CASMLGGGTEAFF

v_call: TRBV14
d_call: TRBD1
cdr3_length: 16
cdr3_aa: CASSQAGQGGADTQYF

v_call: TRBV27
d_call: NA
cdr3_length: 12
cdr3_aa: CASMGGTTEAFF

v_call: TRBV25-1
d_call: NA
cdr3_length: 14
cdr3_aa: CDVPIVGGRDTQYF

v_call: TRBV30
d_call: TRBD2
cdr3_length: 15
cdr3_aa: CAWTRQLAGSNEQYF

v_call: TRBV10-3
d_call: TRBD1
cdr3_length: 17
cdr3_aa: CAISELNRGVINYGYTF

v_call: TRBV9
d_call: TRBD1
cdr3_length: 14
cdr3_aa: CASSAGTDRYEQYF

v_call: TRBV5-1
d_call: TRBD1
cdr3_length: 17
cdr3_aa: CASSSGTGPSGANVLTF

v_call: TRBV2
d_call: TRBD1
cdr3_length: 16
cdr3_aa: CASSAWTGVHTDTQYF

v_call: TRBV4-2
d_call: TRBD2
cdr3_length: 17
cdr3_aa: CASSQDSRAGGSYEQYF

v_call: TRBV13
d_call: NA
cdr3_length: 13
cdr3_aa: CASSFFSAGELFF

v_call: TRBV30
d_call: NA
cdr3_length: 13
cdr3_aa: CAWSEGHLYEQYF

v_call: TRBV5-3
d_call: TRBD1
cdr3_length: 14
cdr3_aa: CARNGQGWNTEAFF

v_call: TRBV7-7
d_call: TRBD1
cdr3_length: 20
cdr3_aa: CASSPRGGTGVPAVQETQYF

v_call: TRBV18
d_call: NA
cdr3_length: 14
cdr3_aa: CASSRDKGGTEAFF

v_call: TRBV5-3
d_call: NA
cdr3_length: 14
cdr3_aa: CARSLQGWNTEAFF

v_call: TRBV6-5
d_call: NA
cdr3_length: 14
cdr3_aa: CASREGRRNTEAFF

v_call: TRBV7-9
d_call: NA
cdr3_length: 14
cdr3_aa: CASSPGTGNEKLFF

v_call: TRBV28
d_call: NA
cdr3_length: 12
cdr3_aa: CASSWSAGELFF

v_call: TRBV27
d_call: NA
cdr3_length: 14
cdr3_aa: CASSFRNSYNEQFF

v_call: TRBV4-2
d_call: TRBD2
cdr3_length: 16
cdr3_aa: CASSQDWTSGYNEQFF

v_call: TRBV18
d_call: NA
cdr3_length: 12
cdr3_aa: CASSPLNTEAFF

v_call: TRBV19
d_call: TRBD2
cdr3_length: 13
cdr3_aa: CASRGVGQETQYF

v_call: TRBV11-3
d_call: NA
cdr3_length: 15
cdr3_aa: CASSAEGGAYNEQFF

v_call: TRBV30
d_call: TRBD1
cdr3_length: 13
cdr3_aa: CAWSDGQGNEQYF

v_call: TRBV28
d_call: TRBD1
cdr3_length: 12
cdr3_aa: CASSPPGDSANF

v_call: TRBV13
d_call: NA
cdr3_length: 15
cdr3_aa: CASSPARGVQETQYF

v_call: TRBV29-1
d_call: TRBD1
cdr3_length: 15
cdr3_aa: CSVDYGTGLAYEQYF

v_call: TRBV28
d_call: TRBD2
cdr3_length: 14
cdr3_aa: CAITTSGFSYEQYF

v_call: TRBV19
d_call: NA
cdr3_length: 13
cdr3_aa: CASSFPRANVLTF

v_call: TRBV9
d_call: TRBD2
cdr3_length: 17
cdr3_aa: CASSVRGRASFYNEQFF

v_call: TRBV28
d_call: TRBD1
cdr3_length: 13
cdr3_aa: CASSFGTVHGYTF